This TCR beta chain was sequenced during a study of T-cell reconstitution after alpha-beta-depleted transplantation in children listed by TCRdb under 2016. With respect to the entire study: The study quantitatively tracked T-cell immune reconstitution after TCRalphabeta/CD19-depleted allogeneic hematopoietic cell transplantation in children using TCR repertoire profiling.

As encoded in the germline V gene, CDR1 is MGHRA while CDR2 is YSYEKL. The CDR3 starts with the cysteine, ends with the phenylalanine, and has 17 residues. The CDR3 DNA has 51 bases and is translated from base 1. V has 2 bases trimmed and J has 6 bases trimmed; junction bases matching no gene number 9. Library generation was performed with PCR. Sequencing relied on an Illumina HiSeq 2500. Molecular barcoding was employed in the preparation of TCR libraries, with unique molecular identifiers being used to normalize TCRbeta repertoire quantification. The public sequencing data were trimmed at Q25 with fastp and processed into clonotypes with MiXCR by TCRdb, which kept only in-frame beta chains. Duplicate CDR3 protein sequences are folded into a single record with the most common DNA and genes. This sample lists some 340,000 distinct CDR3 sequences; over 9% were detected once. The top ten clones comprise approximately 2.3% of the sample.

Remarks on this clonotype: The target of this receptor is not known. Nothing much larger sits one base from this clone, and base qualities are not available.

Recombination linked TRBV4-1 to TRBJ2-1, with 11 middle bases fitting TRBD2. This clonotype originated in a human donor who donated a stem cell graft to a child with acute lymphoblastic leukemia. Material: PBMCs from the stem cell graft donor, obtained from the stem cell graft. The CDR3: CASSQFTTSGDRNEQFF. The DNA sequence follows: TGCGCCAGCAGCCAATTTACGACTAGCGGGGATCGCAATGAGCAGTTCTTC.